What follows are 31 T cell receptor beta chains derived from one specimen sequenced in a study of blood T cell repertoires in COVID-19. Profiled with immunoSEQ multiplex PCR; TCRdb holds only in-frame clones, not every one. The profile shows 95,000 to 110,000 clones, roughly 90% of them singletons. Material for sequencing was peripheral blood. These TCRs come from a woman aged 60 to 75 with acute or convalescent COVID-19.

This clone appeared once. This chain links TRBV18 with TRBJ1-1; maybe TRBD1 (5 bases). CDR3 length: 14 residues. The V gene's germline CDR1 is KGHSH and CDR2 LQKENI. V was trimmed by 3 bases and J by 5 bases, leaving 13 bases between them. The CDR3 DNA reads as TGTGCCAGCTCACCGGGACTCGGGGGAACTGAAGCTTTCTTT. It specifies CASSPGLGGTEAFF.

The chain recombines TRBV6-2 or TRBV6-3 with TRBJ2-6; TRBD1 agrees at 10 bases. The CDR3 spans 17 residues. The germline V gene has CDR1 MNHEY and CDR2 SVGEGT. With 5 bases clipped from V and 1 base from J, the junction kept 5 bases outside the gene matches. CDR3 protein: CASSPGQGSSGANVLTF. The DNA of the CDR3 is TGTGCCAGCAGTCCGGGACAGGGGTCTTCTGGGGCCAACGTCCTGACTTTC.

The V gene is TRBV7-2, the J gene TRBJ1-3; tentatively, D is TRBD1 (6 bases). Trimming removed 2 bases at V and 0 bases at J, with 14 bases between. The length of the CDR3 is 17 residues. Germline CDR1 SGHTA, CDR2 FQGNSA. The chain's CDR3 is CASSLFSGAISGNTIYF. The CDR3 DNA follows: TGTGCCAGCAGCTTATTCTCAGGGGCCATCTCTGGAAACACCATATATTTT.

This clone has only one observation. This chain connects TRBV5-1 to TRBJ1-2, with 7 bases identical to TRBD1. The CDR3 length is 13 residues. V was clipped by 3 bases and J by 5 bases; unmatched bases: 4. Germline values: CDR1 SGHRS, CDR2 YFSETQ. The CDR3 region is CASSSQGEYGYTF. The CDR3 DNA follows: TGCGCCAGCAGCTCCCAGGGGGAGTATGGCTACACCTTC.

This clone was observed a single time. The chain combines TRBV9 with TRBJ1-2; D is ambiguous. The V end was cut by 0 bases, the J end by 4 bases, with 13 bases between. The length of the CDR3 is 15 residues. The germline CDR1 and CDR2 sequences are SGDLS and YYNGEE. The CDR3 sequence is CASSVGGEGSYGYTF. The CDR3 DNA reads as TGTGCCAGCAGCGTAGGGGGAGAGGGATCCTATGGCTACACCTTC.

This chain uses TRBV29-1 with TRBJ1-1; D unresolved. Looked up from germline, CDR1 is SQVTM and CDR2 is ANQGSEA. Trimming removed 4 bases at V and 5 bases at J, with 17 bases between. The CDR3 is 14 amino acids. The CDR3 DNA reads as TGCAGCGTTGGGTCAGCTCTAGCCGGGACTGAAGCTTTCTTT. Residues: CSVGSALAGTEAFF.

J is TRBJ1-6 and V is TRBV7-6; the match to TRBD1 covers 8 bases. Germline V gene lookup returns CDR1 SGHVS and CDR2 FNYEAQ. V dropped 4 bases and J dropped 3; count of bases not matched to a gene: 2. The CDR3 runs to 15 residues. CDR3 in amino acids: CASSSGQVYNSPLHF. DNA for the CDR3: TGTGCCAGCAGCTCGGGACAGGTCTATAATTCACCCCTCCACTTT.

The rearrangement uses TRBV3-1 (or the pseudogene TRBV3-2) and TRBJ1-2; D is ambiguous. The CDR3 has 12 amino acids. Germline CDR1 reads LGHDT; CDR2 reads YNNKEL (reference sequence). The V gene lost 5 bases and the J gene lost 0 bases, with 4 bases spanning the gap. The CDR3: CASSTPNYGYTF. The CDR3 DNA reads TGTGCCAGCAGCACACCTAACTATGGCTACACCTTC.

This chain uses TRBV2 with TRBJ2-1; TRBD1 matches at 10 bases. The J segment lost 9 bases and the V segment lost 7 bases, leaving 9 bases of the junction unmatched. The CDR3 extends over 14 amino acids. CDR1 and CDR2 (germline): SNHLY, FYNNEI. The CDR3: CASTLRTGGGEQFF. Written as DNA, the CDR3 is TGTGCCAGCACTCTAAGGACAGGGGGTGGTGAGCAGTTCTTC. The full variable domain, its missing parts supplied by reference TRBV2 and TRBJ2-1, is EPEVTQTPSHQVTQMGQEVILRCVPISNHLYFYWYRQILGQKVEFLVSFYNNEISEKSEIFDDQFSVERPDGSNFTLKIRSTKLEDSAMYFCASTLRTGGGEQFFGPGTRLTVL.

The chain combines TRBV28 with TRBJ2-7; possible D gene TRBD1, 5 bases. Trimming took off 7 bases at V and 0 bases at J, with 19 bases between the two ends. CDR3 size: 16 residues. Germline V gene data show CDR1 as MDHEN and CDR2 as SYDVKM. For the CDR3, the DNA is TGTGCCAGCACCCCCTCAGGTCCCCAGGGCTCCTACGAGCAGTACGTC. Translated: CASTPSGPQGSYEQYV.

This CDR3 reads CAIRVAGENTQYF. DNA for the CDR3: TGTGCCATCCGGGTAGCGGGAGAGAATACGCAGTATTTT. The chain carries TRBV6-6 and TRBJ2-3; 9 positions match TRBD2. The CDR3 has 13 residues. V gave up 10 bases and J gave up 7 bases; unmatched junction bases: 9. Looked up from germline, CDR1 is MNHNY and CDR2 is SVGAGI (reference sequence).

This chain links TRBV7-2 with TRBJ1-4; D unclear. Germline V CDR1 and CDR2: SGHTA, FQGNSA. The CDR3 is made up of 16 amino acids. Trimming removed 5 bases from V and 2 bases from J, with 15 bases in between. CDR3 loop: CASSTIRESTNEKLFF. The CDR3 nucleotides are TGTGCCAGCAGCACTATTAGGGAGTCCACTAATGAAAAACTGTTTTTT.

This rearrangement joins TRBV11-1 to TRBJ2-1, with 7 nucleotides matching TRBD2. Germline V gene lookup returns CDR1 SGHAT and CDR2 FQDESV (reference sequence). With 1 base clipped from V and 10 bases from J, the junction kept 4 bases outside the gene matches. The CDR3 has 13 amino acids. Written as DNA, the CDR3 is TGTGCCAGCAGCTTAGAGGCGGGAGCGGAGCAGTTCTTC. As protein: CASSLEAGAEQFF. The full variable domain, rest sourced from reference TRBV11-1 and TRBJ2-1, is EAEVAQSPRYKITEKSQAVAFWCDPISGHATLYWYRQILGQGPELLVQFQDESVVDDSQLPKDRFSAERLKGVDSTLKIQPAELGDSAMYLCASSLEAGAEQFFGPGTRLTVL.

V is TRBV5-4 and J is TRBJ1-1; D is unresolved. V lost 1 base, J lost 6 bases, and 10 bases lay in between. This CDR3 is 13 amino acids long. The germline V gene has CDR1 SGHNT and CDR2 YYREEE (reference sequence). This CDR3 reads CASSLSQKSEAFF. DNA for the CDR3: TGTGCCAGCAGCTTGTCACAGAAGTCTGAAGCTTTCTTT. Combining the CDR3 with reference TRBV5-4 and TRBJ1-1 gives the whole variable domain ETGVTQSPTHLIKTRGQQVTLRCSSQSGHNTVSWYQQALGQGPQFIFQYYREEENGRGNFPPRFSGLQFPNYSSELNVNALELDDSALYLCASSLSQKSEAFFGQGTRLTVV.

CDR3 in DNA: TGTGCCAGCAGCGTAGAGGGACAGGGGAATCAGCCCCAGCATTTT. It codes for CASSVEGQGNQPQHF. The rearrangement joins TRBV9 to TRBJ1-5, with 10 bases that match TRBD1. Germline V CDR1 and CDR2: SGDLS, YYNGEE. With 0 bases clipped from V and 4 bases from J, the junction kept 1 base outside the gene matches. The CDR3 covers 15 residues. The variable domain in full, with the rest retrieved from reference TRBV9 and TRBJ1-5, is DSGVTQTPKHLITATGQRVTLRCSPRSGDLSVYWYQQSLDQGLQFLIQYYNGEERAKGNILERFSAQQFPDLHSELNLSSLELGDSALYFCASSVEGQGNQPQHFGDGTRLSIL.

The CDR3 region is CASSEWRLEETQYF. The DNA for the CDR3 is TGCGCCAGCAGTGAGTGGAGACTAGAAGAGACCCAGTACTTC. J is TRBJ2-5 and V is TRBV10-2, with D tentatively TRBD2 (6 bases). Germline values: CDR1 WSHSY, CDR2 SAAADI. The germline V and J ends were trimmed by 1 base and 3 bases, with 9 bases remaining between them. The CDR3 covers 14 residues.

The CDR3 sequence: CASSITGSNYGYTF. CDR3 sequence (DNA): TGTGCCAGTAGTATAACGGGGAGTAACTATGGCTACACCTTC. The chain uses TRBV19 and TRBJ1-2; D is unclear. V lost 2 bases, J lost 1 base, and 8 bases lay in between. Germline assignment: CDR1 LNHDA and CDR2 SQIVND (reference sequence). The CDR3 is 14 residues long.

V and J are TRBV12-1 and TRBJ2-1; the table calls TRBD1, which could not be checked here. TRBV12-1 is described as a pseudogene. The CDR3 spans 12 residues. The DNA for the CDR3 is TGTGCCAGTTCGACAGCGACCAATGAGCAGTTCTTC. Translated, it gives CASSTATNEQFF.

The chain links TRBV15 to TRBJ1-4; a possible D gene is TRBD1 (6 bases). Germline values: CDR1 LNHNV, CDR2 YYDKDF (reference sequence). This CDR3 contains 15 residues. Trimming left V 0 bases short and J 8 bases short, with 13 bases between. CDR3 bases: TGTGCCACCAGCAGAGATCAGGGGAGCAGCGAAAAACTGTTTTTT. Amino acids: CATSRDQGSSEKLFF.

This chain connects TRBV7-6 to TRBJ1-1; 7 nucleotides align to TRBD1. Germline CDR1 is SGHVS and CDR2 is FNYEAQ. After removal of 1 base from V and 0 bases from J, the junction contained 11 bases not matched to a gene. This CDR3 has 18 amino acids. CDR3 region: CASSLGFAGGSMNTEAFF. CDR3 in DNA: TGTGCCAGCAGCTTAGGTTTTGCAGGGGGGTCTATGAACACTGAAGCTTTCTTT.

The V gene is TRBV7-2, the J gene TRBJ1-2; TRBD1 is a possible D gene (6 bases). The CDR3 has 14 amino acids. Germline values: CDR1 SGHTA, CDR2 FQGNSA. The V gene lost 2 bases and the J gene lost 4 bases, with 11 bases spanning the gap. The chain's CDR3 is CASSLNRDVYGYTF. The CDR3 DNA sequence: TGTGCCAGCAGCTTAAACAGGGACGTCTATGGCTACACCTTC.

The rearrangement uses TRBV3-1 (or the pseudogene TRBV3-2) and TRBJ1-1, with 10 bases lining up with TRBD1. The germline V gene encodes CDR1 LGHDT and CDR2 YNNKEL (reference sequence). The CDR3 covers 16 residues. V lost 2 bases and J lost 1; bases outside the gene matches: 4. The CDR3 here is CASSQLGQGSNTEAFF. CDR3 sequence (DNA): TGTGCCAGCAGCCAACTGGGACAGGGGTCGAACACTGAAGCTTTCTTT.

The chain couples TRBV7-3 to TRBJ2-2, with TRBD2 identical over 16 bases. Germline V gene data show CDR1 as SGHTA and CDR2 as FQGTGA. This CDR3 contains 19 residues. V shed 5 bases, J shed 5 bases, and the junction held 11 bases outside the gene matches. As DNA, the CDR3 is TGTGCCAGCAGCCCCCTGGGACTAGCGGGAGGGCCTGGGACCGGGGAGCTGTTTTTT. Its protein product is CASSPLGLAGGPGTGELFF.

The chain uses TRBV7-9 and TRBJ1-5; the D is unclear. This CDR3 spans 14 amino acids. Trimming pared 4 bases from V and 0 bases from J, leaving 7 bases between. CDR1 and CDR2 from the germline V gene are SEHNR and FQNEAQ (reference sequence). In nucleotides, the CDR3 is TGTGCCAGCAGCTCGGACTTTAGCAATCAGCCCCAGCATTTT. Translating it yields CASSSDFSNQPQHF.

This chain joins TRBV25-1 and TRBJ1-1; D gene ambiguous. V lost 2 bases and J 4 bases, leaving 8 bases between the germline ends. The CDR3 consists of 13 residues. The V gene's germline CDR1 is MGHDK and CDR2 SYGVNS. In DNA form, the CDR3 reads TGTGCCAGCAGTGAAGGAGGCTCCACTGAAGCTTTCTTT. Translating gives CASSEGGSTEAFF.

The chain uses TRBV6-5 and TRBJ1-3; D unresolved. This CDR3 spans 14 amino acids. Looked up from germline, CDR1 is MNHEY and CDR2 is SVGAGI. Trimming cost V 4 bases and J 0 bases, with 7 bases left between them. This CDR3 reads CASSSGFSGNTIYF. Here the CDR3 DNA reads TGTGCCAGCAGTTCGGGATTCTCTGGAAACACCATATATTTT.

This clone was recorded only once. The chain is built from TRBV27 and TRBJ1-2, with 9 positions matching TRBD1. The germline gives CDR1 MNHEY, CDR2 SMNVEV (reference sequence). The junction had 4 bases not matched to a gene; V was cut back by 7 bases and J by 4 bases. This CDR3 region has 13 residues. CDR3 region: CASTADRGYGYTF. CDR3 coding DNA: TGTGCCAGCACCGCGGACAGGGGCTATGGCTACACCTTC.

This clone was seen a single time. V is TRBV5-1 and J is TRBJ2-7; 12 nucleotides match TRBD2. The germline V gene has CDR1 SGHRS and CDR2 YFSETQ. J lost 6 bases, V lost 7 bases, and 11 bases had no gene match. The CDR3 is 15 residues long. CDR3 in amino acids: CASGTLAGGPVEQYF. The DNA for the CDR3 is TGCGCCAGCGGAACCCTAGCGGGAGGGCCAGTCGAGCAGTACTTC.

The genes are TRBV7-6 and TRBJ1-2; perhaps TRBD1 as D (5 bases). Germline V lookup: CDR1 SGHVS, CDR2 FNYEAQ. The germline V and J ends were trimmed by 0 bases and 8 bases, with 13 bases remaining between them. The CDR3 contains 14 residues. CDR3 protein: CASSLAEGIGGYTF. Written as DNA, the CDR3 is TGTGCCAGCAGCTTAGCGGAGGGGATCGGGGGCTACACCTTC. Combining the CDR3 with reference TRBV7-6 and TRBJ1-2 gives the whole variable domain GAGVSQSPRYKVTKRGQDVALRCDPISGHVSLYWYRQALGQGPEFLTYFNYEAQQDKSGLPNDRFSAERPEGSISTLTIQRTEQRDSAMYRCASSLAEGIGGYTFGSGTRLTVV.

The count of this clone is one. The CDR3 bases are TGCGCCAGCAGCTTGGGACTTCTAGCGGATTTTAGCACAGATACGCAGTATTTT. It specifies CASSLGLLADFSTDTQYF. The V call is TRBV5-1, the J call TRBJ2-3; the match to TRBD2 covers 7 bases. The CDR3 totals 18 residues. Germline V gene sequence: CDR1 SGHRS, CDR2 YFSETQ. Trimming removed 0 bases from V and 0 bases from J; junction bases left unmatched: 10.

This chain links TRBV6-2 or TRBV6-3 with TRBJ2-1; 13 positions match TRBD2. The germline CDR1 and CDR2 sequences are MNHEY and SVGEGT. The length of the CDR3 is 17 residues. The junction had 10 bases not matched to a gene; V was cut back by 4 bases and J by 7 bases. CDR3 loop: CASSSLLAGGPMNEQFF. The CDR3 DNA reads TGTGCCAGCAGTTCGCTACTAGCGGGAGGGCCAATGAATGAGCAGTTCTTC.